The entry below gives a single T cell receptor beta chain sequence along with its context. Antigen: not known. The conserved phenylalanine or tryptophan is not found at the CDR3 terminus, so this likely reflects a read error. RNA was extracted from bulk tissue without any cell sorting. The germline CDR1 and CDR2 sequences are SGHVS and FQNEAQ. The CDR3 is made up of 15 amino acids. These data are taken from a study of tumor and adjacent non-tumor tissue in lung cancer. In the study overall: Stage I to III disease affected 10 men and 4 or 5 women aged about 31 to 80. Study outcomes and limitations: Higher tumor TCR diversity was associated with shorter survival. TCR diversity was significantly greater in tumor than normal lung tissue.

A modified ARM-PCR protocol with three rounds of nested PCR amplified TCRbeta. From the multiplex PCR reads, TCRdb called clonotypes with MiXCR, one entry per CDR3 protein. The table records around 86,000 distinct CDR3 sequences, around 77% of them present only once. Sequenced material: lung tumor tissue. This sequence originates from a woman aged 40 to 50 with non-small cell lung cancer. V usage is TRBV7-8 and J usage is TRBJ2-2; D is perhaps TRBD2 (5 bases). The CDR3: CASSLAGRRTGDLFL. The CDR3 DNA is TGTGCCAGCAGCTTAGCGGGTCGTCGCACCGGGGATCTGTTTTTG.